The 14 T cell receptor beta chains given below trace back to one sample, sequenced in a study of blood T cell repertoires in COVID-19. Produced via immunoSEQ multiplex PCR; TCRdb's table is partial and in-frame only. The sample includes around 100,000 clones, approximately 86% of them seen just once. Sequencing was carried out using PBMCs or T cells enriched from blood (not recorded which). The receptor set was obtained from a woman between 45 and 60 years old who had recovered from COVID-19.

This clone was seen repeatedly, ten times or more. The chain links TRBV30 to TRBJ1-5; D not certain. The CDR3 consists of 14 residues. V was clipped by 0 bases and J by 4 bases, with 10 bases between them. CDR1 and CDR2 (germline): GTSNPN, SVGIG (reference sequence). CDR3 nucleotide sequence: TGTGCCTGGAGTGTAGGAGGGCCAAATCAGCCCCAGCATTTT. This encodes CAWSVGGPNQPQHF.

This chain links TRBV28 with TRBJ2-7, with TRBD2 matching over 11 bases. The germline gives CDR1 MDHEN, CDR2 SYDVKM. The CDR3 is made up of 17 amino acids. With V trimmed by 4 bases and J by 3 bases, 11 bases remained unmatched. CDR3 region: CASSSLAGTSGYYEQYF. CDR3 nucleotides: TGTGCCAGCAGTTCCCTGGCCGGGACTAGCGGCTACTACGAGCAGTACTTC.

The V call is TRBV9, the J call TRBJ1-1, with no clear D. Germline V gives CDR1 SGDLS, CDR2 YYNGEE. This CDR3 is built from 14 residues. Between the trimmed V and J ends, which lost 0 bases and 4 bases, there was a span of 10 bases. The CDR3 sequence is CASSVDTKSTEAFF. The CDR3 DNA is TGTGCCAGCAGCGTAGACACCAAGTCCACTGAAGCTTTCTTT.

Only a few counts were recorded for this clone. The chain recombines TRBV6-5 with TRBJ2-7; TRBD1 matches 8 bases. From germline, CDR1 is MNHEY and CDR2 SVGAGI. V gave up 0 bases and J gave up 5 bases; unmatched junction bases: 9. The CDR3 loop spans 16 amino acids. This CDR3 reads CASSYSTGQGTHEQYF. DNA for the CDR3: TGTGCCAGCAGTTACTCGACAGGACAGGGCACCCACGAGCAGTACTTC.

This chain joins TRBV7-2 and TRBJ2-5; 10 nucleotides line up with TRBD2. This CDR3 spans 17 amino acids. Germline lookup yields CDR1 SGHTA and CDR2 FQGNSA. The V and J ends lost 3 bases and 0 bases, in that order; junction bases with no gene match: 7. The CDR3 DNA reads as TGTGCCAGCAGCTTTATCTTAGGGACTAGCGACCAAGAGACCCAGTACTTC. This sequence encodes CASSFILGTSDQETQYF.

The V gene is TRBV4-1, the J gene TRBJ1-6; no clear D gene. CDR1 is MGHRA, CDR2 YSYEKL, per germline. The V end lost 1 base, the J end lost 1 base, and 8 bases lay between the germline ends. CDR3 length: 16 residues. Here the CDR3 DNA reads TGCGCCAGCAGCCAAGGGGCAGAATCCTATAATTCACCCCTCCACTTT. Translation: CASSQGAESYNSPLHF.

The V gene is TRBV3-1 (or the pseudogene TRBV3-2), the J gene TRBJ2-2; 8 bases fit TRBD1. After removal of 5 bases from V and 5 bases from J, the junction contained 13 bases not matched to a gene. The length of the CDR3 is 17 residues. Germline V gives CDR1 LGHDT, CDR2 YNNKEL (reference sequence). The CDR3 DNA is TGTGCCAGCAGCACGAACAGGGGGACGGGGAATACCGGGGAGCTGTTTTTT. This sequence encodes CASSTNRGTGNTGELFF.

A few counts support this clone. The chain links TRBV5-6 to TRBJ2-5; 10 nucleotides match TRBD2. Germline lookup yields CDR1 SGHDT and CDR2 YYEEEE. The CDR3 is 14 residues long. V dropped 2 bases and J dropped 13; count of bases not matched to a gene: 11. The CDR3 nucleotides read TGTGCCAGCAGCTTTGGACTAGCGGAGAGCTCCGGGTACTTC. Its protein is CASSFGLAESSGYF.

The chain has TRBV7-9 and TRBJ2-3, with D unclear. Germline V gives CDR1 SEHNR, CDR2 FQNEAQ (reference sequence). CDR3 length: 15 amino acids. V shed 1 base and J shed 2 bases, with 10 bases lying between them. The DNA of the CDR3 is TGTGCCAGCAGCTTAGTTGGGCAGATCACAGATACGCAGTATTTT. This sequence encodes CASSLVGQITDTQYF. The full variable domain, its missing parts supplied by reference TRBV7-9 and TRBJ2-3, is DTGVSQNPRHKITKRGQNVTFRCDPISEHNRLYWYRQTLGQGPEFLTYFQNEAQLEKSRLLSDRFSAERPKGSFSTLEIQRTEQGDSAMYLCASSLVGQITDTQYFGPGTRLTVL.

The DNA for the CDR3 is TGCAGTGCTAGTCCAGGGGCGAGAGAGACCCAGTACTTC. It specifies CSASPGARETQYF. The V gene is TRBV20-1, the J gene TRBJ2-5, with D perhaps TRBD1 (6 bases). The V end lost 3 bases, the J end lost 4 bases, and 12 bases lay between the germline ends. The CDR3 consists of 13 residues. Germline V gene lookup returns CDR1 DFQATT and CDR2 SNEGSKA (reference sequence).

The rearrangement uses TRBV7-6 and TRBJ2-5; D may be TRBD2 (5 bases). The CDR3 loop spans 15 amino acids. Germline lookup yields CDR1 SGHVS and CDR2 FNYEAQ. V lost 5 bases and J lost 0, with 13 bases in between. This CDR3 is CASSLWTSNQETQYF. In DNA form, the CDR3 reads TGTGCCAGCAGCCTGTGGACTTCGAACCAAGAGACCCAGTACTTC.

V and J are TRBV2 and TRBJ2-2; 10 nucleotides align to TRBD1. CDR3 length: 14 residues. Germline V gene data show CDR1 as SNHLY and CDR2 as FYNNEI. Unmatched junction bases numbered 3, after V lost 7 bases and J lost 4 bases. Here the CDR3 reads CASMGQGTTGELFF. Here the CDR3 DNA reads TGTGCCAGCATGGGACAGGGGACCACCGGGGAGCTGTTTTTT.

A single count supports this clone. V and J are TRBV5-4 and TRBJ2-7, with TRBD2 matching 7 bases. With 4 bases clipped from V and 5 bases from J, the junction kept 15 bases outside the gene matches. Germline CDR1 reads SGHNT; CDR2 reads YYREEE (reference sequence). This CDR3 is built from 16 residues. The CDR3 region has the DNA TGTGCCAGCAGCCCTCCGGGGAGGGTGTCGACGGACGAGCAGTACTTC. Translated: CASSPPGRVSTDEQYF.

V and J are TRBV5-4 and TRBJ1-2; no clear D. The CDR3 is 12 amino acids. Germline V gene data show CDR1 as SGHNT and CDR2 as YYREEE (reference sequence). V was trimmed by 6 bases and J by 4 bases, leaving 10 bases between them. The CDR3 reads CASTEESYGYTF. CDR3 in DNA: TGTGCCAGCACCGAGGAATCCTATGGCTACACCTTC.